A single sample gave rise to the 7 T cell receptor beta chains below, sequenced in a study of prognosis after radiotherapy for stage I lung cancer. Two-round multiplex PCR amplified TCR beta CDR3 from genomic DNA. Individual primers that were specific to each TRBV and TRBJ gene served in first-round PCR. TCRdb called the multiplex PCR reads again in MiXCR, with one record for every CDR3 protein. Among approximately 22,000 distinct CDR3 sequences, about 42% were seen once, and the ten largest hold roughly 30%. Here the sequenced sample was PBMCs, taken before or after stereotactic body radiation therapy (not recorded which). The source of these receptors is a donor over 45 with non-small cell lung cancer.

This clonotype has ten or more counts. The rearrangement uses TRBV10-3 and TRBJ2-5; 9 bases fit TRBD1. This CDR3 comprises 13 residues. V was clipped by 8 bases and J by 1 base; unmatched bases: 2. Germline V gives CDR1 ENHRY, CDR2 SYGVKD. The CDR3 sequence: CAIGTGIQETQYF. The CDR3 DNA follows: TGTGCCATCGGGACAGGGATCCAAGAGACCCAGTACTTC.

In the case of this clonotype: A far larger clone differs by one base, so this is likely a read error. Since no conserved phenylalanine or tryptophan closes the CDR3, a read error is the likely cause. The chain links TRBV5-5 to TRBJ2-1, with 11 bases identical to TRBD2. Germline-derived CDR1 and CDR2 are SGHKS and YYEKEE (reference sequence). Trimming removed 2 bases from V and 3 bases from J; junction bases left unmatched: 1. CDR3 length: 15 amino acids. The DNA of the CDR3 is TGTGCCAGCAGCTTCGGGACTAGCGGCTACAATGAGCAGTTCATC. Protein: CASSFGTSGYNEQFI.

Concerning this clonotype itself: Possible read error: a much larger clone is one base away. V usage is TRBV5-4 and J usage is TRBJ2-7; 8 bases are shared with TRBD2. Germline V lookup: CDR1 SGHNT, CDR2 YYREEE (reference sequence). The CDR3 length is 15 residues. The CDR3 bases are TGTTCCAGCAGCCCCGGGGGCCTAGCGGGTTACGAGCAGTACTTC. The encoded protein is CSSSPGGLAGYEQYF.

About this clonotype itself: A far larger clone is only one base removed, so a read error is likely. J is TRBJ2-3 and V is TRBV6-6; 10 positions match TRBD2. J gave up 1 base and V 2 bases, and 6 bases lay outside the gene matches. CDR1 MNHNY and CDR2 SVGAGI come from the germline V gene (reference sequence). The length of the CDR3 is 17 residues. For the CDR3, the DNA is TGTGCCAGCAGTTACGAGTGCACTAGCGGGGGCACAGATACGCAGTATTTT. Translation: CASSYECTSGGTDTQYF.

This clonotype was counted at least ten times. CDR3 nucleotides: TGTGCCAGCAGCTTACAGGGGGCTGGGAGCACTGAAGCTTTCTTT. This codes for CASSLQGAGSTEAFF. The chain couples TRBV12-3 or TRBV12-4 to TRBJ1-1, with 9 nucleotides matching TRBD1. The CDR3 has 15 residues. The V gene end was trimmed by 6 bases and the J gene end by 4 bases; junction bases not matched to a gene: 9.

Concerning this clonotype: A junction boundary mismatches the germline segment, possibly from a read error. DNA for the CDR3: TGCAGTTCCGCCAAAACTAGCGGGACCACATATACGCAGTATTTT. Residues: CSSAKTSGTTYTQYF. V gene TRBV20-1 combines with J gene TRBJ2-3; TRBD2 aligns across 10 bases. Germline-derived CDR1 and CDR2 are DFQATT and SNEGSKA (reference sequence). The CDR3 has 15 amino acids.

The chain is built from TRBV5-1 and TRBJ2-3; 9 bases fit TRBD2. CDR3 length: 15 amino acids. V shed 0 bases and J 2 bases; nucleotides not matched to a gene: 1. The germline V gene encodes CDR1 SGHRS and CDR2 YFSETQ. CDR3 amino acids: CASSLGLAVTDTQYF. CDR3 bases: TGCGCCAGCAGCTTGGGACTAGCGGTCACAGATACGCAGTATTTT.